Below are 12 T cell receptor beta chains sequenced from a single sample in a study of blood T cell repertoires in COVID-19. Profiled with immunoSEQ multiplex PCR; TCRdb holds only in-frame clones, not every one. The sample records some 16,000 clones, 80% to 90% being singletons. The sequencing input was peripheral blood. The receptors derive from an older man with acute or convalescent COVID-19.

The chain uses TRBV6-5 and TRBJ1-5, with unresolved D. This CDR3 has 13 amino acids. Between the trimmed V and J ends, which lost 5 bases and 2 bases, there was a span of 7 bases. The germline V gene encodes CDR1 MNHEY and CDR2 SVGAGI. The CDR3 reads CASSPSRNQPQHF. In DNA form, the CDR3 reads TGTGCCAGCAGTCCCTCCCGCAATCAGCCCCAGCATTTT.

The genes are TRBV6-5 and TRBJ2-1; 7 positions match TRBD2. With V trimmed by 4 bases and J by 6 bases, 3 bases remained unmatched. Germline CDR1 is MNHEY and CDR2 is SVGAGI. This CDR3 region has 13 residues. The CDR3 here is CASSLGLRNEQFF. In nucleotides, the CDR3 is TGTGCCAGCAGTTTGGGACTACGCAATGAGCAGTTCTTC.

CDR3 bases: TGTGCCAGCAGGGGGACAGATTATAATTCACCCCTCCACTTT. Residues: CASRGTDYNSPLHF. The chain uses TRBV6-5 and TRBJ1-6, with 7 bases aligning to TRBD1. The V segment lost 6 bases and the J segment 4 bases; nucleotides outside the gene matches: 3. This CDR3 is 14 amino acids long. The germline CDR1 and CDR2 sequences are MNHEY and SVGAGI.

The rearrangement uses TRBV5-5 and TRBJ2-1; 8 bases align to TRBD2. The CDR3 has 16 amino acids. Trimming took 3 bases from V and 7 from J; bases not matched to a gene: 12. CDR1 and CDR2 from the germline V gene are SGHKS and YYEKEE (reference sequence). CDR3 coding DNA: TGTGCCAGCAGCTCGAGACTCGGGACTAGTTCGAATGAGCAGTTCTTC. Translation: CASSSRLGTSSNEQFF.

The CDR3 DNA reads TGTGCCAGCAGCCCCCTGACTAGCGGGACCGGCAATGAGCAGTTCTTC. Translation: CASSPLTSGTGNEQFF. The rearrangement links TRBV7-9 to TRBJ2-1; TRBD2 matches at 11 bases. This CDR3 spans 16 amino acids. The germline V gene has CDR1 SEHNR and CDR2 FQNEAQ (reference sequence). Losses at the gene ends were 5 bases for V and 6 bases for J; bases not matched to a gene: 9.

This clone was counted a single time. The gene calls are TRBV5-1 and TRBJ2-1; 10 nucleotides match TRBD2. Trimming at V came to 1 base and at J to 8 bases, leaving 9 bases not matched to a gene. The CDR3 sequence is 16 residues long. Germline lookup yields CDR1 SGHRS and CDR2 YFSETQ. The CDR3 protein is CASSLTPLAGVDEQFF. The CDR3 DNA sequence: TGCGCCAGCAGCTTGACACCTCTAGCGGGAGTGGATGAGCAGTTCTTC.

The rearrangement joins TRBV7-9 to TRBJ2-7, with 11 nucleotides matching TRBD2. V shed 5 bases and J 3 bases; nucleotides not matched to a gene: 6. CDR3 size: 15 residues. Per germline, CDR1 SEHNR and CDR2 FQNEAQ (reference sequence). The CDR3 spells CASSLHGTSGYEQYF. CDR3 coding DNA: TGTGCCAGCAGCCTTCACGGGACTAGCGGCTACGAGCAGTACTTC.

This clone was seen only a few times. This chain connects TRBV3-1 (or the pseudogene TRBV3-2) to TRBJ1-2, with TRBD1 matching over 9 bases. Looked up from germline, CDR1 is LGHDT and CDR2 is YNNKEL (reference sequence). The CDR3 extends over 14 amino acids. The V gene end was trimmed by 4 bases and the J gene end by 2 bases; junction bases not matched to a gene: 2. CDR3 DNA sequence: TGTGCCAGCAGCCCGACAGGGGGAAACTATGGCTACACCTTC. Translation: CASSPTGGNYGYTF.

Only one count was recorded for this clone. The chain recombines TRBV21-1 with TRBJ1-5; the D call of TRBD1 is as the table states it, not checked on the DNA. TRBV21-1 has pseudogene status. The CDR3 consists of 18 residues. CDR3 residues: CASSKAIGRGVTGQPQHF. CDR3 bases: TGTGCCAGCAGCAAAGCGATCGGCAGGGGCGTTACAGGTCAGCCCCAGCATTTT.

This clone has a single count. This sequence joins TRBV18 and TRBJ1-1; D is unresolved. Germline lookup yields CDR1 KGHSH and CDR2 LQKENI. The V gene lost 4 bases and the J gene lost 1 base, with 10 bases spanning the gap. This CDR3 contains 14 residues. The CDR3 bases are TGTGCCAGCTCACAAAGACAACCGAACACTGAAGCTTTCTTT. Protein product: CASSQRQPNTEAFF.

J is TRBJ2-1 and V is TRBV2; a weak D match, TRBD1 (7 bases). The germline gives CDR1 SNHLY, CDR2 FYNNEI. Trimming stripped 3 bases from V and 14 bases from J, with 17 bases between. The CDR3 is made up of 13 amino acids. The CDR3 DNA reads TGTGCCAGCAGTGAGGGGGGCAGGGGGTCCGAGTTCTTC. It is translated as CASSEGGRGSEFF.

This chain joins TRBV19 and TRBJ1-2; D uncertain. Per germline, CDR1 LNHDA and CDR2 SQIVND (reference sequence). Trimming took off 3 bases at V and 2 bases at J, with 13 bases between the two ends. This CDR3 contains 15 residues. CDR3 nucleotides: TGTGCCAGTAGTATTGGCAGGCGATCAAACTATGGCTACACCTTC. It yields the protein CASSIGRRSNYGYTF.